This TCR beta chain was captured by sequencing in a study of cytomegalovirus exposure and HLA in healthy donors. Study-level information: In an early release, HLA-typed donors contributed approximately 82 million unique TCR sequences. Findings and limits, study-wide: While the bulk of TCR sequences proved rare, some public TCRs turned up in many donors. Accounts indicate the classifier identified cytomegalovirus status with strong specificity and sensitivity.

A multiplex PCR was run with 60 Vbeta primers and 13 Jbeta primers. Assay used: immunoSEQ multiplex PCR; TCRdb lists only in-frame clones, some missing. The profile covers 150,000 to 200,000 clones, with about 80% appearing a single time and 4% to 5.5% taken by the ten largest. CDR1 and CDR2 from the germline V gene are PRHDT and FYEKMQ (reference sequence). J lost 2 bases, V lost 5 bases, and 7 bases had no gene match. The CDR3 runs 15 residues. On this clone: Its antigen is not identified.

This chain joins TRBV13 and TRBJ2-7; 9 bases are a match to TRBD1. The sequenced material came from PBMCs. This sequence originates from a man younger than 40 in good health and CMV-seronegative. In nucleotides, the CDR3 is TGTGCCAGCAGCCAAGAGGGACAGGGCCCCTACGAGCAGTACTTC. Its protein is CASSQEGQGPYEQYF.